The rows below give T cell receptor beta chains drawn from one sample of a study of T cells in Graves' hyperthyroidism and ophthalmopathy. Each CDR3 protein gets one entry after TCRdb re-called the multiplex PCR reads with MiXCR. The data contain approximately 640,000 distinct CDR3 sequences, 16% of them seen just once; the ten biggest clones take up around 3.9%. Input material: blood. Receptor source: a woman aged 30 to 39 with Graves' hyperthyroidism. Both conserved end residues are part of each CDR3. Fields, in order: V gene, J gene, D gene, clone size, CDR3 protein, CDR3 DNA. D genes are given only for firm matches. Some rows mark clone size as missing; the rest say once, few, many or name a class of expanded clone.

TRBV11-2	TRBJ2-5	TRBD2	many	CASSLASGKETQYF	TGTGCCAGCAGCTTAGCCAGCGGGAAGGAGACCCAGTACTTC
TRBV29-1	TRBJ1-2	TRBD1	many	CSVKGAWGYTF	TGCAGCGTTAAGGGGGCGTGGGGCTACACCTTC
TRBV11-2	TRBJ1-1	NA	many	CASSLNREAEAFF	TGTGCCAGCAGCTTAAATCGGGAGGCTGAAGCTTTCTTT
TRBV30	TRBJ1-1	TRBD1	NA	CAWSSGTGRNTEAFF	TGTGCCTGGAGCTCCGGGACAGGGCGGAACACTGAAGCTTTCTTT
TRBV7-9	TRBJ2-7	TRBD2	few	CASSTLTSGRRNEQYF	TGTGCCAGCAGCACCTTGACTAGCGGGAGGAGGAACGAGCAGTACTTC
TRBV27	TRBJ2-6	NA	few	CASSFGGNGANVLTF	TGTGCCAGCAGTTTCGGGGGTAATGGGGCCAACGTCCTGACTTTC
TRBV6-2/TRBV6-3	TRBJ2-7	TRBD1	many	CASSSWDSSSYEQYF	TGTGCCAGCAGTTCGTGGGACAGTTCCTCCTACGAGCAGTACTTC
TRBV19	TRBJ1-5	NA	NA	CASSISDSNQPQHF	TGTGCCAGTAGTATCTCAGATAGCAATCAGCCCCAGCATTTT
TRBV2	TRBJ1-5	NA	many	CASSEASFNQPQHF	TGTGCCAGCAGTGAGGCCAGTTTCAATCAGCCCCAGCATTTT
TRBV27	TRBJ2-2	NA	few	CASSSLFPDSTGELFF	TGTGCCAGCAGTTCCCTATTCCCCGACAGTACCGGGGAGCTGTTTTTT
TRBV2	TRBJ2-7	TRBD1	NA	CARDRDGIRPYEQYF	TGTGCCAGGGACAGGGATGGGATACGTCCCTACGAGCAGTACTTC
TRBV28	TRBJ1-5	NA	many	CASSFSGVDNQPQHF	TGTGCCAGCAGTTTTTCAGGGGTCGACAATCAGCCCCAGCATTTT
TRBV9	TRBJ2-5	TRBD1	few	CASSVGDRESETQYF	TGTGCCAGCAGCGTAGGGGACAGGGAGTCAGAGACCCAGTACTTC
TRBV28	TRBJ2-7	TRBD1	NA	CASYPGQRPYEQYF	TGTGCCAGCTACCCGGGACAGCGGCCCTACGAGCAGTACTTC
TRBV10-2	TRBJ2-1	TRBD2	NA	CASSDLRGRAMNEQFF	TGCGCCAGCAGTGATTTACGCGGGAGGGCCATGAATGAGCAGTTCTTC
TRBV20-1	TRBJ2-7	NA	few	CSASAVISSYEQYF	TGCAGTGCTAGTGCAGTAATTAGCTCCTACGAGCAGTACTTC
TRBV7-8	TRBJ1-3	TRBD1	many	CASSADRGGNTIYF	TGTGCCAGCAGCGCTGACAGGGGAGGAAACACCATATATTTT
TRBV7-6	TRBJ2-3	TRBD1	NA	CASSLKGGPDTQYF	TGTGCCAGCAGCTTAAAAGGGGGCCCAGATACGCAGTATTTT
TRBV27	TRBJ2-1	NA	NA	CASSLRETSPNEQFF	TGTGCCAGCAGTTTACGAGAGACCAGTCCCAATGAGCAGTTCTTC
TRBV28	TRBJ2-5	NA	once	CASSLTVPQETQYF	TGTGCCAGCAGTCTCACGGTGCCCCAAGAGACCCAGTACTTC
TRBV9	TRBJ1-1	NA	NA	CASSVEGAMNTEAFF	TGTGCCAGCAGCGTAGAAGGGGCCATGAACACTGAAGCTTTCTTT
TRBV5-1	TRBJ2-2	TRBD2	NA	CASSPSGTSGGAGELFF	TGCGCCAGCAGCCCCTCCGGGACTAGCGGGGGAGCTGGGGAGCTGTTTTTT
TRBV2	TRBJ1-5	NA	many	CATDSGSPWGDQPQHF	TGTGCCACAGACTCCGGCTCTCCGTGGGGGGATCAGCCCCAGCATTTT
TRBV5-4	TRBJ1-1	NA	few	CASSPAQILNTEAFF	TGTGCCAGCAGCCCCGCGCAGATATTGAACACTGAAGCTTTCTTT
TRBV27	TRBJ1-1	NA	many	CASSLLGGEGMNTEAFF	TGTGCCAGCAGTTTATTGGGCGGGGAGGGAATGAACACTGAAGCTTTCTTT
TRBV6-1	TRBJ1-2	NA	many	CASKEKGGVRGYTF	TGTGCCAGCAAGGAAAAAGGGGGGGTTAGGGGCTACACCTTC
TRBV6-1	TRBJ1-6	NA	few	CASSERTQLEGSPLHF	TGTGCCAGCAGTGAGAGGACTCAGCTGGAGGGATCACCCCTCCACTTT
TRBV6-6	TRBJ2-7	TRBD2	many	CASSYTAGTSGNYEQYF	TGTGCCAGCAGTTACACCGCCGGGACTAGCGGGAACTACGAGCAGTACTTC
TRBV2	TRBJ2-2	NA	NA	CASKEWVNTGELFF	TGTGCCAGCAAGGAGTGGGTGAACACCGGGGAGCTGTTTTTT
TRBV6-1	TRBJ1-1	NA	many	CASSHQNRGNTEAFF	TGTGCCAGCAGTCACCAAAACCGGGGGAACACTGAAGCTTTCTTT
TRBV30	TRBJ1-1	TRBD1	NA	CALDRGGTEAFF	TGTGCCTTGGACAGGGGCGGCACTGAAGCTTTCTTT
TRBV11-2	TRBJ2-3	TRBD2	NA	CASSLVGTSGRFTDTQYF	TGTGCCAGCAGCTTAGTGGGGACTAGCGGGAGATTCACAGATACGCAGTATTTT
TRBV20-1	TRBJ1-5	NA	few	CSVSGGRAYSNQPQHF	TGCAGTGTAAGCGGGGGAAGAGCTTATAGCAATCAGCCCCAGCATTTT
TRBV18	TRBJ2-3	TRBD2	many	CASSHRRGDGTDTQYF	TGTGCCAGCTCTCACCGTCGGGGGGACGGTACAGATACGCAGTATTTT
TRBV28	TRBJ1-5	TRBD1	many	CASSPWTGRGQPQHF	TGTGCCAGCAGTCCCTGGACAGGGCGAGGTCAGCCCCAGCATTTT
TRBV6-1	TRBJ1-5	NA	few	CASSTASSVVRGNQPQHF	TGTGCCAGCAGTACAGCGTCATCGGTGGTCAGGGGCAATCAGCCCCAGCATTTT
TRBV11-2	TRBJ2-7	NA	many	CASSLLGQQYF	TGTGCCAGCAGCCTCCTGGGACAGCAGTACTTC
TRBV7-7	TRBJ2-1	TRBD2	many	CASSLAGSDEQFF	TGTGCTAGCAGCTTAGCGGGGTCGGATGAGCAGTTCTTC
TRBV7-2	TRBJ2-5	TRBD1	NA	CASSLGTGDQETQYF	TGTGCCAGCAGCTTAGGGACAGGGGACCAAGAGACCCAGTACTTC
TRBV9	TRBJ2-1	NA	NA	CASSVGPTQLEQFF	TGTGCCAGCAGCGTAGGTCCCACTCAACTAGAGCAGTTCTTC
TRBV9	TRBJ2-3	NA	few	CASSGQFSTDTQYF	TGTGCCAGCAGCGGACAGTTTAGCACAGATACGCAGTATTTT
TRBV27	TRBJ2-7	TRBD1	few	CASSLAGQGHYEQYF	TGTGCCAGCAGTTTAGCAGGACAGGGGCACTACGAGCAGTACTTC
TRBV12-3/TRBV12-4	TRBJ2-2	NA	many	CASSRVNTGELFF	TGTGCCAGCAGCCGAGTAAACACCGGGGAGCTGTTTTTT
TRBV19	TRBJ2-7	TRBD2	few	CASSIPSGRTYEQYF	TGTGCCAGTAGTATCCCTAGCGGGAGGACCTATGAGCAGTACTTC
TRBV27	TRBJ2-6	TRBD1	once	CASRQPGTASGANVLTF	TGTGCCAGCAGACAACCGGGGACAGCCTCTGGGGCCAACGTCCTGACTTTC
TRBV20-1	TRBJ2-7	TRBD2	many	CSAPGLAGVTYEQYF	TGCAGTGCTCCCGGCCTAGCGGGAGTAACCTACGAGCAGTACTTC
TRBV10-3	TRBJ2-7	TRBD2	many	CAISEGLAGWEQYF	TGTGCCATCAGTGAGGGACTAGCGGGATGGGAGCAGTACTTC
TRBV28	TRBJ2-7	TRBD1	many	CASRLQTGGEYEQYF	TGTGCCAGCAGGCTACAAACAGGGGGCGAGTACGAGCAGTACTTC
TRBV6-1	TRBJ2-2	TRBD2	few	CASSDVGLAKNTGELFF	TGTGCCAGCAGCGATGTGGGACTAGCGAAGAACACCGGGGAGCTGTTTTTT
TRBV19	TRBJ2-6	TRBD1	NA	CASSPRTGFSGANVPTF	TGTGCCAGTAGTCCCAGGACAGGCTTCTCTGGGGCCAACGTCCCGACTTTC
TRBV6-1	TRBJ1-4	TRBD1	few	CASSRQGWNNEKLFF	TGTGCCAGCAGTAGACAGGGGTGGAATAATGAAAAACTGTTTTTT
TRBV20-1	TRBJ2-1	NA	many	CSANSGNNEQFF	TGCAGTGCTAATAGCGGTAACAATGAGCAGTTCTTC
TRBV24-1	TRBJ2-7	TRBD2	many	CATSAGGPWYEQYF	TGTGCCACCAGTGCGGGAGGGCCTTGGTACGAGCAGTACTTC
TRBV2	TRBJ1-4	NA	many	CASSELGERSEKLFF	TGTGCCAGCAGTGAACTGGGGGAGAGGAGTGAAAAACTGTTTTTT
TRBV11-2	TRBJ2-7	TRBD2	many	CASSLAGAPSAYF	TGTGCCAGCAGTTTAGCGGGAGCCCCAAGTGCGTACTTC
TRBV11-2	TRBJ2-7	TRBD2	few	CASSLAMGLADAYEQYF	TGTGCCAGCAGCTTAGCCATGGGACTAGCGGATGCCTACGAGCAGTACTTC
TRBV12-3/TRBV12-4	TRBJ1-5	NA	many	CASSPGTGSQPQHF	TGTGCCAGCAGTCCCGGGACTGGAAGCCAGCCCCAGCATTTT